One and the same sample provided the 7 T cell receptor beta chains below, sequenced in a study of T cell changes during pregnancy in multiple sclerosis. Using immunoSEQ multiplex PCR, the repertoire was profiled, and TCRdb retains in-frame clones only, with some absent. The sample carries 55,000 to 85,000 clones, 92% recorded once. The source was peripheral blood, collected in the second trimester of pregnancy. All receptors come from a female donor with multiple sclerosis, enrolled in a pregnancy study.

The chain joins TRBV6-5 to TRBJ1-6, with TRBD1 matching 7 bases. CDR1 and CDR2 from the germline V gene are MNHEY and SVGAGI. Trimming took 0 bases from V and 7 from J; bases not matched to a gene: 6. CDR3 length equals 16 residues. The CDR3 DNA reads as TGTGCCAGCAGTTACTCTGAGACAGGGTTGAATTCACCCCTCCACTTT. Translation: CASSYSETGLNSPLHF.

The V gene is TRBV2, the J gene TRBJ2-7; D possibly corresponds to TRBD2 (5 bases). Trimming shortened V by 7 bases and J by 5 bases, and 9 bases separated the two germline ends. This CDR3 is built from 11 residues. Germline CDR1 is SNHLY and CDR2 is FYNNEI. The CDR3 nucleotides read TGTGCCAGCACTCTCGGGGACGAGCAGTACTTC. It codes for CASTLGDEQYF.

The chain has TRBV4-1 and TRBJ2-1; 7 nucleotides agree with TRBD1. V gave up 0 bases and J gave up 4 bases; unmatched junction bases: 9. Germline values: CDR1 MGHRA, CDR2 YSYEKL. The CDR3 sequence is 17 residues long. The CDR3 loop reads CASSQETGIGEYNEQFF. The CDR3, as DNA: TGCGCCAGCAGCCAAGAGACAGGGATAGGGGAGTACAATGAGCAGTTCTTC.

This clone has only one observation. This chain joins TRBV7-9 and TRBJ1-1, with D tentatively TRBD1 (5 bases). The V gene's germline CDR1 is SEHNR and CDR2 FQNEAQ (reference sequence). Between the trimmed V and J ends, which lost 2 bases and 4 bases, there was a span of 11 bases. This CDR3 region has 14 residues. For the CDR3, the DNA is TGTGCCAGCAGCTTACCAGGGTATGGCACTGAAGCTTTCTTT. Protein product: CASSLPGYGTEAFF.

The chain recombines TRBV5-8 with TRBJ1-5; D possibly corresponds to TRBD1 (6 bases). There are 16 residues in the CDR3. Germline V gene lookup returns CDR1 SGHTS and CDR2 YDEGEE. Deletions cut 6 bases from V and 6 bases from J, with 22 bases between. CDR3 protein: CASKFGQYVGSQPQHF. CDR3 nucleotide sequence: TGTGCCAGCAAGTTCGGACAGTACGTGGGGAGTCAGCCCCAGCATTTT.

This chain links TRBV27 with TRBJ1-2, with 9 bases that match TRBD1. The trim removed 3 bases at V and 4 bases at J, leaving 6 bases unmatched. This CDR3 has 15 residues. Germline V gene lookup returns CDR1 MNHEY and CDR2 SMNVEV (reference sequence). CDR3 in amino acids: CASSFLQGAIYGYTF. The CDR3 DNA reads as TGTGCCAGCAGTTTCCTACAGGGGGCTATCTATGGCTACACCTTC.

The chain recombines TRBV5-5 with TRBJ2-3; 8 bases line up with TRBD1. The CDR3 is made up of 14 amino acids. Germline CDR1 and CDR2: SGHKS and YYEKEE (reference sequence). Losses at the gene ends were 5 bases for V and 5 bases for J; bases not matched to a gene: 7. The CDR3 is CASRTGQGQDTQYF. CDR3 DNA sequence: TGTGCCAGCAGAACCGGACAGGGTCAAGATACGCAGTATTTT.